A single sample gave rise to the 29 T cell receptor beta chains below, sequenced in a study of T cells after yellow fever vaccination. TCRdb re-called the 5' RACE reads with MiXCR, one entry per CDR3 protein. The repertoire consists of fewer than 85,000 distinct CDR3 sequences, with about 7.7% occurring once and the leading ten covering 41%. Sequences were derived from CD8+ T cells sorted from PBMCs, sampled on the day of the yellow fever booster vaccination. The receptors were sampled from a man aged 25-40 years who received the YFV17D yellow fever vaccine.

The CDR3 nucleotides read TGTGCCAGCAGCTTAGAGGCGGGAGAGACCTACAATGAGCAGTTCTTC. This encodes CASSLEAGETYNEQFF. The chain combines TRBV11-2 with TRBJ2-1, with 7 bases matching TRBD2. The J segment lost 2 bases and the V segment lost 0 bases, leaving 4 bases of the junction unmatched. Germline values: CDR1 SGHAT, CDR2 FQNNGV. This CDR3 spans 16 amino acids. The variable domain in full, completed from reference TRBV11-2 and TRBJ2-1, reads EAGVAQSPRYKIIEKRQSVAFWCNPISGHATLYWYQQILGQGPKLLIQFQNNGVVDDSQLPKDRFSAERLKGVDSTLKIQPAKLEDSAVYLCASSLEAGETYNEQFFGPGTRLTVL.

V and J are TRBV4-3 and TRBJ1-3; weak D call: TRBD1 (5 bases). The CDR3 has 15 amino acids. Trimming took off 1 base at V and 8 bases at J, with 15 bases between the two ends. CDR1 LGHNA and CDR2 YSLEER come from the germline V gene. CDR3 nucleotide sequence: TGCGCCAGCAGCCAAGGTTTGGGCTCACAGGACACCATATATTTT. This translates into CASSQGLGSQDTIYF.

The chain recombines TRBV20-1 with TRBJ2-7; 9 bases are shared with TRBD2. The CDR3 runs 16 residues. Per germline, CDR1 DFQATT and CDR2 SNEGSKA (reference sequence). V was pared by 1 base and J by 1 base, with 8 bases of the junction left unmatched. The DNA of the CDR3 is TGCAGTGCTAGAGGCCTAGCGGGAAGAGGGTCCTACGAGCAGTACTTC. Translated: CSARGLAGRGSYEQYF.

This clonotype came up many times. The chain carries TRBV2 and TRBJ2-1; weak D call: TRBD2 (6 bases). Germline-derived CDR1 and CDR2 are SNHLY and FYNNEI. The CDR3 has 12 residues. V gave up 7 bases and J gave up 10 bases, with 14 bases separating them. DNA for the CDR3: TGTGCCAGCACCGGGACTGGAAGAGAGCAGTTCTTC. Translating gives CASTGTGREQFF.

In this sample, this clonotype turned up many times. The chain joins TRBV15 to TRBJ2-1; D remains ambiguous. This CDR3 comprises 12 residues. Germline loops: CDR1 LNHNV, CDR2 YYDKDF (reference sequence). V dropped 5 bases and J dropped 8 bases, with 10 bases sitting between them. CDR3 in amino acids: CATSFFQDEQFF. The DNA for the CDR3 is TGTGCCACCAGCTTCTTCCAGGATGAGCAGTTCTTC.

The CDR3 sequence is CSARDFTGNDQPQHF. The CDR3 region has the DNA TGCAGTGCTAGAGATTTTACAGGGAACGATCAGCCCCAGCATTTT. The V and J genes are TRBV20-1 and TRBJ1-5, with D possibly matching TRBD1 (6 bases). CDR1 is DFQATT, CDR2 SNEGSKA, per germline (reference sequence). The CDR3 totals 15 residues. The ends were cut back, 0 bases at V and 5 bases at J, with 14 bases in the middle.

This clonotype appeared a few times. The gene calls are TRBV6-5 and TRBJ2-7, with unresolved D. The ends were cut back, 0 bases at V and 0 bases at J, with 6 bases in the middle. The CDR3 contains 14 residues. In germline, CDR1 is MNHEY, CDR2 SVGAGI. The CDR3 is CASSYSGSSYEQYF. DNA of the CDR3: TGTGCCAGCAGTTACTCGGGAAGCTCCTACGAGCAGTACTTC.

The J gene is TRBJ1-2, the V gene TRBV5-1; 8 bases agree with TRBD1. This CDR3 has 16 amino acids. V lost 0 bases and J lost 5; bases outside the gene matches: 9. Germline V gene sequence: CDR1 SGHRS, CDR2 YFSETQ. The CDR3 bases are TGCGCCAGCAGCTTGGCCCTAGACAGGGGCACATATGGCTACACCTTC. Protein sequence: CASSLALDRGTYGYTF.

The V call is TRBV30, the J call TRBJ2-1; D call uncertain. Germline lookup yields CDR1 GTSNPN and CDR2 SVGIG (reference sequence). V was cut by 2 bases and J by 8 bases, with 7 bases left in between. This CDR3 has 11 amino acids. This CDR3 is CAWSPGDEQFF. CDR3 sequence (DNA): TGTGCCTGGAGTCCGGGCGATGAGCAGTTCTTC. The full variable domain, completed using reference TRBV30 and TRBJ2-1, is SQTIHQWPATLVQPVGSPLSLECTVEGTSNPNLYWYRQAAGRGLQLLFYSVGIGQISSEVPQNLSASRPQDRQFILSSKKLLLSDSGFYLCAWSPGDEQFFGPGTRLTVL.

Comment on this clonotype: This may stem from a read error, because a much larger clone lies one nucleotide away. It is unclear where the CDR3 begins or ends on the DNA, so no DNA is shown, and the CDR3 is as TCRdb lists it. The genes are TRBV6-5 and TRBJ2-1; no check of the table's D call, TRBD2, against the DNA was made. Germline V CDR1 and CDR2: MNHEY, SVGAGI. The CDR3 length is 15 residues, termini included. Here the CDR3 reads CASSYWASGSNEQLF.

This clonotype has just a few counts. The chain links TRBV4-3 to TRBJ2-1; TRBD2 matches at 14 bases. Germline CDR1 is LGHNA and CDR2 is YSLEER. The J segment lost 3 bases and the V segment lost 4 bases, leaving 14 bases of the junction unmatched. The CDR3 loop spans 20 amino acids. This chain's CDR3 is CASSPTTAGTSGSVYNEQFF. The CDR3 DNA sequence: TGCGCCAGCAGCCCCACCACGGCGGGGACTAGCGGGAGCGTCTACAATGAGCAGTTCTTC.

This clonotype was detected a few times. CDR3 residues: CASSPGTGGISEQYF. For the CDR3, the DNA is TGCGCCAGCAGCCCCGGGACAGGGGGCATCTCCGAGCAGTACTTC. The chain combines TRBV5-1 with TRBJ2-7, with TRBD1 matching 12 bases. The CDR3 is made up of 15 amino acids. The germline CDR1 and CDR2 sequences are SGHRS and YFSETQ. Germline trimming cut 4 bases from V and 6 bases from J; bases unmatched to any gene: 8.

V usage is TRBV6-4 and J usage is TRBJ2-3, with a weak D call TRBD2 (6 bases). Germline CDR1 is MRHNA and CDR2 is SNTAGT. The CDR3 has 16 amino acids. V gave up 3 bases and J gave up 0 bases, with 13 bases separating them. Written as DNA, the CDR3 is TGTGCCAGCAGTGAGGAGGGTGCTATTAGCACAGATACGCAGTATTTT. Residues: CASSEEGAISTDTQYF.

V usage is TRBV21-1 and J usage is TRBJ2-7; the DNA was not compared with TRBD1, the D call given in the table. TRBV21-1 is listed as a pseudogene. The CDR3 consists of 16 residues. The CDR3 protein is CASSTGDRAGTYEQYF. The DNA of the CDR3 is TGTGCCAGCAGCACCGGGGACAGGGCGGGAACCTACGAGCAGTACTTC.

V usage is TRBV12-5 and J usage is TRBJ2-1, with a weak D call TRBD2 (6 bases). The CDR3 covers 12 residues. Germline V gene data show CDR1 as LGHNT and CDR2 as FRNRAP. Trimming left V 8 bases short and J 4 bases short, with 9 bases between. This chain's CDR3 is CASSGWYNEQFF. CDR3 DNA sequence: TGTGCTAGTAGCGGGTGGTACAATGAGCAGTTCTTC. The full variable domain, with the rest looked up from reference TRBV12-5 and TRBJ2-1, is DARVTQTPRHKVTEMGQEVTMRCQPILGHNTVFWYRQTMMQGLELLAYFRNRAPLDDSGMPKDRFSAEMPDATLATLKIQPSEPRDSAVYFCASSGWYNEQFFGPGTRLTVL.

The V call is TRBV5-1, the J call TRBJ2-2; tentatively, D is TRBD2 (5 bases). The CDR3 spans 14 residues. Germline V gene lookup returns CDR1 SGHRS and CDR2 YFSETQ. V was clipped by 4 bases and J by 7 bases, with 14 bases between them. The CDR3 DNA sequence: TGCGCCAGCAGCGGGAGCGCTCAGGTCGGGGAGCTGTTTTTT. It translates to CASSGSAQVGELFF.

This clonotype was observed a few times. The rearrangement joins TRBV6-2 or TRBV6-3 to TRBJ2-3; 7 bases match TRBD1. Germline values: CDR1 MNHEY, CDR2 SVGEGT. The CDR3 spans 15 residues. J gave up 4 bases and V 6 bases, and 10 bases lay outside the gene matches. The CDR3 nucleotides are TGTGCCAGCAGCACCGCAGGGGGTTCTGCAGATACGCAGTATTTT. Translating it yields CASSTAGGSADTQYF.

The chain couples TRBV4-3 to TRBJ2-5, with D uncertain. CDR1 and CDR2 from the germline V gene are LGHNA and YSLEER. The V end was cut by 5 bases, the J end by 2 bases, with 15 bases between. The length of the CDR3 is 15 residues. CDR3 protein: CASSAFYLPQETQYF. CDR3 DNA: TGCGCCAGCAGCGCGTTCTACCTACCACAAGAGACCCAGTACTTC.

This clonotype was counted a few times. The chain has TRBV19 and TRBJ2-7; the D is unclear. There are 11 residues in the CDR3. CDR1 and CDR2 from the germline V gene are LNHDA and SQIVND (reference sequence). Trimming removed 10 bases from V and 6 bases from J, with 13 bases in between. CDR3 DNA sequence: TGTGCCACCTCAGACCCCCCCGAGCAGTACTTC. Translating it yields CATSDPPEQYF.

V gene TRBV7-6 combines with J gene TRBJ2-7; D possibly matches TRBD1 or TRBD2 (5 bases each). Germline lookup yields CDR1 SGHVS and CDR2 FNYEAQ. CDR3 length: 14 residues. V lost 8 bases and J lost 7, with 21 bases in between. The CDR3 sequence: CASHPLGESGEQYF. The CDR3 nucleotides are TGTGCCAGCCACCCTTTGGGGGAATCCGGGGAGCAGTACTTC.

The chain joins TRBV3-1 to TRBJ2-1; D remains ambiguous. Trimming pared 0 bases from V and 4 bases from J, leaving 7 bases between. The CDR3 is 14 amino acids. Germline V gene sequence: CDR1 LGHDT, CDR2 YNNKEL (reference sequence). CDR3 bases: TGTGCCAGCAGCCAAGATGGCCCATACAATGAGCAGTTCTTC. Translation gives CASSQDGPYNEQFF.

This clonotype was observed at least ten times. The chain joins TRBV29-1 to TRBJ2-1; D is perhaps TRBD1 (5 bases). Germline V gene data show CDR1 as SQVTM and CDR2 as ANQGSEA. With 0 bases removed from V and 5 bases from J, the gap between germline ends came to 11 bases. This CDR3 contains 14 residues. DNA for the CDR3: TGCAGCGTTGAAGATCCGACAGATAACAATGAGCAGTTCTTC. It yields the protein CSVEDPTDNNEQFF.

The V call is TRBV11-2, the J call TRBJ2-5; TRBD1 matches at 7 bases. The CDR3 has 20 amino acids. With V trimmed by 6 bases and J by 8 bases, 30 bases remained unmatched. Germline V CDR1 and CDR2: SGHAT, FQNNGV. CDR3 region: CASRERTGAFEGSPEGTQYF. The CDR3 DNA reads TGTGCCAGCAGAGAACGGACAGGTGCATTCGAAGGTTCCCCCGAAGGTACCCAGTACTTC. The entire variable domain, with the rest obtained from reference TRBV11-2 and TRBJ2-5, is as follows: EAGVAQSPRYKIIEKRQSVAFWCNPISGHATLYWYQQILGQGPKLLIQFQNNGVVDDSQLPKDRFSAERLKGVDSTLKIQPAKLEDSAVYLCASRERTGAFEGSPEGTQYFGPGTRLLVL.

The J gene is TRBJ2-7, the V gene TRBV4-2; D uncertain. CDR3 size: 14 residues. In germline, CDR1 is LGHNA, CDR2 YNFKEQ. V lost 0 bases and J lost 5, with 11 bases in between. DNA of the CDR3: TGTGCCAGCAGCCAAGAGGGAACCAGTGACGAGCAGTACTTC. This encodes CASSQEGTSDEQYF.

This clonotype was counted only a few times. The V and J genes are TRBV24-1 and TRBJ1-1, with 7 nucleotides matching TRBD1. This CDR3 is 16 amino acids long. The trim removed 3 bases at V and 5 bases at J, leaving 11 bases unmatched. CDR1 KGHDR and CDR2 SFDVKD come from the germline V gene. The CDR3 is CATSDQRTGGSTEAFF. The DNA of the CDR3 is TGTGCCACCAGTGATCAGCGGACAGGAGGAAGTACTGAAGCTTTCTTT.

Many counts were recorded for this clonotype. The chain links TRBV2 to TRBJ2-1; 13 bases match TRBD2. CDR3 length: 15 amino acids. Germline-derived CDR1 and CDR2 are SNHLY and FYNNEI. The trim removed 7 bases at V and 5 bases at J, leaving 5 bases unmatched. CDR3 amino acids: CASTGGLAGNNEQFF. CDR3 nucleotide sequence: TGTGCCAGCACTGGGGGACTAGCGGGAAACAATGAGCAGTTCTTC.

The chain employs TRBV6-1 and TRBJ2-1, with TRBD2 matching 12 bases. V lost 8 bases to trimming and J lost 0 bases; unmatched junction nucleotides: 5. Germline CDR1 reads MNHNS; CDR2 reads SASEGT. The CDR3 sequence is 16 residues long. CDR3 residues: CASGLAGPISYNEQFF. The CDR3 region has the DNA TGTGCCAGCGGACTAGCGGGACCCATCTCCTACAATGAGCAGTTCTTC.

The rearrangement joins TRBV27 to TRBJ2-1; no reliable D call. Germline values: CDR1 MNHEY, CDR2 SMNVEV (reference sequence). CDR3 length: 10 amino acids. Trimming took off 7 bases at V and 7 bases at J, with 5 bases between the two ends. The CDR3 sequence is CASMGNEQFF. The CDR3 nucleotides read TGTGCCAGCATGGGAAATGAGCAGTTCTTC.

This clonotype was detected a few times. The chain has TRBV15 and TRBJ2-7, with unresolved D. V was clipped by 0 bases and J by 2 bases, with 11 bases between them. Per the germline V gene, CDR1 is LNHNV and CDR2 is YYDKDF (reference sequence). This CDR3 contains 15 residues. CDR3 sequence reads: CATSREKGLAYEQYF. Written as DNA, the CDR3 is TGTGCCACCAGCAGAGAAAAAGGGTTGGCCTACGAGCAGTACTTC.